The present TCR beta chain was sequenced within a study of blood T cell repertoires in COVID-19. Study context: Sources were T cells, B-cell-depleted T cells, or PBMCs; the material itself was cDNA or gDNA.

Followed over time, Seattle patients had been enrolled while infection was active. The CDR3 spans 17 residues. With 0 bases removed from V and 1 base from J, the gap between germline ends came to 16 bases. Germline V gene lookup returns CDR1 SGHRS and CDR2 YFSETQ. Original data processing: The authors estimated nucleated cell counts from reference gene primer amplification. Using immunoSEQ multiplex PCR, the repertoire was profiled, and TCRdb retains in-frame clones only, with some absent. That table supplies the V and J calls and clone size; D and trimming were determined from the DNA. Of some 70,000 clones in the sample, about nine tenths were seen once.

This rearrangement joins TRBV5-1 to TRBJ1-1, with a tentative D call TRBD1 (5 bases). This clonotype originated in a man aged 50-59 years with COVID-19, enrolled during active disease. The sample comprised peripheral blood. In DNA form, the CDR3 reads TGCGCCAGCAGCTTGGGGTCTTGGGGCAGGAGGAACACTGAAGCTTTCTTT. Translated, it gives CASSLGSWGRRNTEAFF.